These 8 T cell receptor beta chains share one sample of origin, sequenced in a study of T cell responses to AZD1222 COVID-19 vaccine. The repertoire was sequenced with immunoSEQ multiplex PCR; TCRdb's copy has only in-frame clones and lacks some. The sample has over 85,000 clones, around 89% seen once. The material was peripheral blood, obtained on day 0 of AZD1222 vaccination. These receptors all stem from an adult in good health.

The chain couples TRBV28 to TRBJ1-2; TRBD1 is a possible D gene (5 bases). Germline assignment: CDR1 MDHEN and CDR2 SYDVKM. V shed 6 bases and J shed 5 bases, with 16 bases lying between them. The CDR3 is made up of 14 amino acids. The CDR3 region is CASSFRDVGYGYTF. In DNA, the CDR3 is TGTGCCAGCAGCTTCAGGGATGTAGGGTATGGCTACACCTTC.

V and J are TRBV11-3 and TRBJ2-2; maybe TRBD2 (6 bases). Germline V gene lookup returns CDR1 SGHNT and CDR2 YENEEA. V lost 5 bases and J lost 2, with 15 bases in between. This CDR3 has 16 residues. CDR3 sequence (DNA): TGTGCCAGCAGCAAAGGCGGGATCACTAACACCGGGGAGCTGTTTTTT. As protein: CASSKGGITNTGELFF. Looking up the rest from reference TRBV11-3 and TRBJ2-2 gives the full variable domain: EAGVVQSPRYKIIEKKQPVAFWCNPISGHNTLYWYLQNLGQGPELLIRYENEEAVDDSQLPKDRFSAERLKGVDSTLKIQPAELGDSAVYLCASSKGGITNTGELFFGEGSRLTVL.

V and J are TRBV27 and TRBJ2-7; D assignment may be TRBD1 or TRBD2 (5 bases each). The CDR3 runs to 15 residues. V was pared by 8 bases and J by 4 bases, with 21 bases between. Germline V gene lookup returns CDR1 MNHEY and CDR2 SMNVEV (reference sequence). CDR3 residues: CASCLGTLGPYEQYF. The DNA for the CDR3 is TGTGCCAGCTGCCTAGGGACGTTAGGCCCTTACGAGCAGTACTTC.

The V and J genes are TRBV7-7 and TRBJ2-5; D is perhaps TRBD2 (6 bases). Trimming took 5 bases from V and 4 from J, leaving 17 bases between them. CDR3 length: 15 amino acids. Germline CDR1 SSHAT, CDR2 FNYEAQ (reference sequence). CDR3 loop: CASSPRDDPGETQYF. In nucleotides, the CDR3 is TGTGCCAGCAGCCCGCGGGACGACCCTGGAGAGACCCAGTACTTC.

The sample holds one count of this clone. One junction end does not reproduce the germline sequence, and a read error may be involved. The V gene is TRBV3-1 (or the pseudogene TRBV3-2), the J gene TRBJ1-5, with D possibly matching TRBD1 (6 bases). Germline V lookup: CDR1 LGHDT, CDR2 YNNKEL (reference sequence). This CDR3 is 14 amino acids long. Here the CDR3 reads CASSQVQGGQPQHF. The DNA of the CDR3 is TGTGCCAGTAGCCAGGTACAGGGTGGGCAGCCCCAGCATTTT.

The rearrangement joins TRBV15 to TRBJ2-5, with a possible D match to TRBD1 (5 bases). Between the trimmed V and J ends, which lost 0 bases and 4 bases, there was a span of 9 bases. This CDR3 comprises 14 residues. The germline V gene encodes CDR1 LNHNV and CDR2 YYDKDF (reference sequence). The chain's CDR3 is CATSRDRGSETQYF. The DNA of the CDR3 is TGTGCCACCAGCAGAGATAGGGGATCAGAGACCCAGTACTTC.

V usage is TRBV6-2 or TRBV6-3 and J usage is TRBJ2-7; no reliable D call. CDR3 length equals 13 residues. Germline lookup yields CDR1 MNHEY and CDR2 SVGEGT. Trimming took off 3 bases at V and 1 base at J, with 7 bases between the two ends. The CDR3 DNA follows: TGTGCCAGCAGTTATATGGCTTCCTACGAGCAGTACTTC. It encodes CASSYMASYEQYF.

The chain recombines TRBV3-1 (or the pseudogene TRBV3-2) with TRBJ2-1; 8 positions match TRBD1. Per the germline V gene, CDR1 is LGHDT and CDR2 is YNNKEL (reference sequence). Germline trimming cut 0 bases from V and 12 bases from J; bases unmatched to any gene: 4. This CDR3 is 13 amino acids long. The CDR3 loop is CASSQDRGTGQFF. The DNA for the CDR3 is TGTGCCAGCAGCCAAGATAGGGGGACAGGGCAGTTCTTC.